What follows describes a single T cell receptor (beta chain). CDR3 length: 15 amino acids. Germline V gene lookup returns CDR1 SQVTM and CDR2 ANQGSEA. V lost 0 bases and J lost 2, with 12 bases in between. Random hexamers were used to reverse transcribe the RNA input (0.5 to 1 ug). An immunoSEQ multiplex PCR generated amplified TCR beta CDR3 products spanning 54 Vbeta and 13 Jbeta. Using its own MiXCR run on the immunoSEQ multiplex PCR reads, TCRdb lists one record per CDR3 protein. Here the sample spans some 150,000 distinct CDR3 sequences, around 94% being singletons. The data are from a study of CD8 T cells in Susac syndrome. CD8+ and CD4+ T cells taken from blood had their TCR beta sequenced. Healthy donors formed controls matched for age and sex.

Input material: CD8+ T cells from PBMCs. The source of this sequence is a human donor in good health. The chain links TRBV29-1 to TRBJ2-3; TRBD1 or TRBD2 may be the D gene (6 bases each). CDR3 sequence reads: CSVEDDWGATDTQYF. The DNA for the CDR3 is TGCAGCGTTGAAGATGATTGGGGGGCCACAGATACGCAGTATTTT.